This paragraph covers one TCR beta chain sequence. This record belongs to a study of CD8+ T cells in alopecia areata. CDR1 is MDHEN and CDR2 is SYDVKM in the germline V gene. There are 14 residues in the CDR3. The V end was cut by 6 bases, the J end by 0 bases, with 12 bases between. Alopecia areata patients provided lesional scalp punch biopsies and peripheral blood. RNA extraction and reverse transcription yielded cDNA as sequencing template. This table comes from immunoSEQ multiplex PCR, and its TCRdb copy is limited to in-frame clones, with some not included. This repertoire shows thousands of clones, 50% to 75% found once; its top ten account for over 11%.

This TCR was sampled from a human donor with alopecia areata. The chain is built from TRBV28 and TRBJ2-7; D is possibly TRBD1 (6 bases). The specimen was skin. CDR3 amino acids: CASSTGFSSYEQYF. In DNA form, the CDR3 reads TGTGCCAGCAGCACAGGGTTTAGCTCCTACGAGCAGTACTTC. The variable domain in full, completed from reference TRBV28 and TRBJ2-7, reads DVKVTQSSRYLVKRTGEKVFLECVQDMDHENMFWYRQDPGLGLRLIYFSYDVKMKEKGDIPEGYSVSREKKERFSLILESASTNQTSMYLCASSTGFSSYEQYFGPGTRLTVT.